Presented here are 17 T cell receptor beta chains from one specimen sequenced in a study of PD-L1 blockade in urothelial cancer listed by TCRdb under 2017. The sample's time point, from its label and the paper: peripheral blood 6 weeks after treatment start. The library was generated by the immunoSEQ multiplex PCR assay. As stored in TCRdb, this immuneACCESS dataset retains in-frame rearrangements with V and J assigned. A fraction of the clones does not appear; measured against another copy, unresolved V genes explain less than half of the discrepancy, and the remainder lacks a known reason. This sample lists around 110,000 clones; 80% to 95% were detected once. The top ten clonotypes cover 3% to 4.5% of the sample. The sequencing here drew on PBMCs, taken around atezolizumab (anti-PD-L1) treatment. All receptors derive from a man between 60 and 75 years old with urothelial cancer.

V and J are TRBV27 and TRBJ1-4; D might be TRBD1 (6 bases). The CDR3 length is 16 residues. Germline values: CDR1 MNHEY, CDR2 SMNVEV (reference sequence). V dropped 4 bases and J dropped 7 bases, with 19 bases sitting between them. Here the CDR3 reads CASSSAGGGGFEKLFF. The CDR3, as DNA: TGTGCCAGCAGTTCCGCCGGGGGGGGCGGATTTGAAAAACTGTTTTTT. The variable domain in full, completed from reference TRBV27 and TRBJ1-4, reads EAQVTQNPRYLITVTGKKLTVTCSQNMNHEYMSWYRQDPGLGLRQIYYSMNVEVTDKGDVPEGYKVSRKEKRNFPLILESPSPNQTSLYFCASSSAGGGGFEKLFFGSGTQLSVL.

The rearrangement joins TRBV27 to TRBJ1-1; D is ambiguous. CDR1 is MNHEY, CDR2 SMNVEV, per germline (reference sequence). Trimming took off 6 bases at V and 4 bases at J, with 12 bases between the two ends. The CDR3 consists of 13 residues. The DNA of the CDR3 is TGTGCCAGCAGGCGAGAGGCTGGCACTGAAGCTTTCTTT. Translated, it gives CASRREAGTEAFF.

The V call is TRBV30, the J call TRBJ2-3, with D tentatively TRBD1 (5 bases). The ends were cut back, 0 bases at V and 2 bases at J, with 15 bases in the middle. The CDR3 spans 16 residues. Germline CDR1 and CDR2: GTSNPN and SVGIG (reference sequence). CDR3 sequence: CAWSVGDGPITDTQYF. The CDR3 nucleotides read TGTGCCTGGAGTGTAGGGGATGGTCCGATCACAGATACGCAGTATTTT. The entire variable domain, with the rest obtained from reference TRBV30 and TRBJ2-3, is as follows: SQTIHQWPATLVQPVGSPLSLECTVEGTSNPNLYWYRQAAGRGLQLLFYSVGIGQISSEVPQNLSASRPQDRQFILSSKKLLLSDSGFYLCAWSVGDGPITDTQYFGPGTRLTVL.

This clone was picked up one time. The J gene is TRBJ2-3, the V gene TRBV10-3, with D unresolved. The length of the CDR3 is 16 residues. Germline CDR1 and CDR2: ENHRY and SYGVKD. V lost 0 bases to trimming and J lost 0 bases, with 10 bases between them. The CDR3, as DNA: TGTGCCATCAGTGAGTCGCAGACTTCTAGCACAGATACGCAGTATTTT. The encoded protein is CAISESQTSSTDTQYF.

The rearrangement joins TRBV5-1 to TRBJ1-3; D is unclear. Trimming cost V 4 bases and J 2 bases, with 13 bases left between them. The CDR3 runs to 15 residues. Germline CDR1 reads SGHRS; CDR2 reads YFSETQ. The CDR3 DNA reads as TGCGCCAGCAGCCCCGGGGTGAGTGCTGGAAACACCATATATTTT. Its protein product is CASSPGVSAGNTIYF.

V is TRBV5-1 and J is TRBJ1-1; 10 nucleotides match TRBD1. V shed 5 bases and J 7 bases; nucleotides not matched to a gene: 17. CDR1 SGHRS and CDR2 YFSETQ come from the germline V gene. The CDR3 runs to 17 residues. CDR3 loop: CASRKPGTGAFEGEAFF. The CDR3 coding sequence is TGCGCCAGCAGGAAACCAGGGACAGGGGCTTTTGAGGGTGAAGCTTTCTTT.

The chain has TRBV10-2 and TRBJ1-4, with a possible D match to TRBD1 (5 bases). Germline assignment: CDR1 WSHSY and CDR2 SAAADI. The CDR3 has 14 residues. The germline V and J ends were trimmed by 8 bases and 7 bases, with 17 bases remaining between them. CDR3 nucleotide sequence: TGCGCCAGCGTGGATGGGACTCAGCTTGAAAAACTGTTTTTT. As protein: CASVDGTQLEKLFF.

V is TRBV6-5 and J is TRBJ1-3; 10 bases are a match to TRBD1. The J segment lost 8 bases and the V segment lost 2 bases, leaving 3 bases of the junction unmatched. Germline loops: CDR1 MNHEY, CDR2 SVGAGI. The CDR3 is made up of 14 amino acids. The CDR3, as DNA: TGTGCCAGCAGTTACAGGGACAGGGGAGACACCATATATTTT. Translation gives CASSYRDRGDTIYF.

This sequence joins TRBV6-5 and TRBJ2-1, with 10 bases matching TRBD2. The germline gives CDR1 MNHEY, CDR2 SVGAGI. The ends lost 6 bases at V and 3 bases at J; junction bases unmatched: 5. CDR3 length: 15 residues. The CDR3 DNA sequence: TGTGCCAGCAGCCTTAGCGGGGGGAGCTACAATGAGCAGTTCTTC. It yields the protein CASSLSGGSYNEQFF.

The chain joins TRBV4-3 to TRBJ2-2, with TRBD2 matching over 11 bases. Germline V lookup: CDR1 LGHNA, CDR2 YSLEER. V lost 3 bases to trimming and J lost 2 bases; unmatched junction nucleotides: 2. CDR3 length equals 16 residues. The CDR3 DNA reads TGCGCCAGCAGCCAGGGGACTAGCGGCAACACCGGGGAGCTGTTTTTT. Amino acid sequence: CASSQGTSGNTGELFF.

The rearrangement joins TRBV15 to TRBJ1-1; 7 nucleotides agree with TRBD1. V shed 8 bases, J shed 4 bases, and the junction held 4 bases outside the gene matches. CDR3 length: 12 residues. CDR1 and CDR2 from the germline V gene are LNHNV and YYDKDF (reference sequence). CDR3 DNA: TGTGCCACCCTTCCAGGGGGCACTGAAGCTTTCTTT. Translating gives CATLPGGTEAFF. Together with reference TRBV15 and TRBJ1-1, the CDR3 gives the full variable domain: DAMVIQNPRYQVTQFGKPVTLSCSQTLNHNVMYWYQQKSSQAPKLLFHYYDKDFNNEADTPDNFQSRRPNTSFCFLDIRSPGLGDTAMYLCATLPGGTEAFFGQGTRLTVV.

Written as DNA, the CDR3 is TGTGCCAGCTCGTCGGGGGTGGGACAGACCCAGTACTTC. This codes for CASSSGVGQTQYF. This chain connects TRBV6-4 to TRBJ2-5, with D possibly being TRBD2 (6 bases). Between the trimmed V and J ends, which lost 8 bases and 6 bases, there was a span of 16 bases. The CDR3 extends over 13 amino acids. CDR1 and CDR2 from the germline V gene are MRHNA and SNTAGT.

This rearrangement joins TRBV19 to TRBJ1-5; no reliable D call. Trimming cost V 3 bases and J 6 bases, with 12 bases left between them. The CDR3 extends over 14 amino acids. Germline values: CDR1 LNHDA, CDR2 SQIVND (reference sequence). In DNA, the CDR3 is TGTGCCAGTAGTATCTCCGGGTCGGTTCAGCCCCAGCATTTT. This encodes CASSISGSVQPQHF.

This chain uses TRBV18 with TRBJ2-1; 8 bases are a match to TRBD2. Germline CDR1 is KGHSH and CDR2 is LQKENI. The V gene end was trimmed by 3 bases and the J gene end by 5 bases; junction bases not matched to a gene: 6. This CDR3 spans 15 amino acids. The CDR3 sequence is CASSPRTSGHNEQFF. The CDR3 region has the DNA TGTGCCAGCTCACCGAGAACTAGCGGCCACAATGAGCAGTTCTTC.

The chain recombines TRBV13 with TRBJ2-2; 9 nucleotides agree with TRBD1. J lost 5 bases, V lost 3 bases, and 13 bases had no gene match. This CDR3 is built from 18 residues. Germline assignment: CDR1 PRHDT and CDR2 FYEKMQ (reference sequence). CDR3 sequence reads: CASSLGAPGQGRTGELFF. The DNA for the CDR3 is TGTGCCAGCAGCTTGGGGGCCCCGGGACAGGGAAGGACCGGGGAGCTGTTTTTT.

V usage is TRBV5-8 and J usage is TRBJ2-1, with no clear D. Germline assignment: CDR1 SGHTS and CDR2 YDEGEE. V shed 4 bases and J shed 7 bases, with 6 bases lying between them. The CDR3 runs 11 residues. Written as DNA, the CDR3 is TGTGCCAGCAGCCTTAGAAATGAGCAGTTCTTC. It encodes CASSLRNEQFF.

The genes are TRBV7-2 and TRBJ1-1; TRBD1 might be the D (6 bases). The V and J ends lost 5 bases and 4 bases respectively, with 14 bases between them. This CDR3 comprises 14 residues. Germline-derived CDR1 and CDR2 are SGHTA and FQGNSA. In nucleotides, the CDR3 is TGTGCCAGCAGCCAAAGAACAGGGAGCACTGAAGCTTTCTTT. Amino acid sequence: CASSQRTGSTEAFF.